What follows is one T cell receptor beta chain and its context. Under the authors' procedure: Reference gene primer amplification gave estimated nucleated cell counts. This table comes from immunoSEQ multiplex PCR, and its TCRdb copy is limited to in-frame clones, with some not included. That table is the source of V, J and clone size, and D and trimming were worked out from the DNA. The sample yields roughly 250,000 clones, 88% seen once. The data stem from a study of blood T cell repertoires in COVID-19. About the study: Samples representing acute and convalescent COVID-19 were sourced from the United States, Italy and Spain. Sample material is recorded as cDNA or gDNA derived from T cells, B-cell-depleted T cells, or PBMCs.

The specimen sequenced was peripheral blood. The sequence was obtained from a woman aged 40 to 49 who had recovered from COVID-19.

The CDR3 bases are TGTGCCAGCAGTTTATTGGGCAGGGGGCACGAGCAGTTCTTC. Amino acid sequence: CASSLLGRGHEQFF. V usage is TRBV27 and J usage is TRBJ2-1; 8 bases map to TRBD1. The trim removed 1 base at V and 10 bases at J, leaving 6 bases unmatched. The CDR3 contains 14 residues. CDR1 and CDR2 from the germline V gene are MNHEY and SMNVEV (reference sequence).